These T cell receptor beta chains were read from a single sample in a study of human T cells and chemical hapten exposure. MiXCR, applied by TCRdb to the RACE reads, yields one record per CDR3 protein. The sample includes roughly 50,000 distinct CDR3 sequences, more than 9% of them seen just once. Sequencing was performed on whole blood, taken in connection with sensitization to the hapten diphenylcyclopropenone (DPC). These receptors originate from a woman aged 25-40 years with alopecia areata. Some clones in this sample may be carry-over from other donors' samples. Both conserved end residues are part of each CDR3. D genes are given only for firm matches. Clone sizes are given selectively: once, few, many, or a class where the clone is expanded.

d_call | j_call | v_call | clone_size | cdr3_length | cdr3_nt | cdr3_aa
- | TRBJ1-5 | TRBV20-1 | many | 16 | TGCAGTGCTAGACAGCCCCCGTATTTTAGCAATCAGCCCCAGCATTTT | CSARQPPYFSNQPQHF
- | TRBJ1-5 | TRBV6-6 | - | 12 | TGTGCCAGCAGTTTGGTTTATCAGCCCCAGCATTTT | CASSLVYQPQHF
- | TRBJ1-1 | TRBV30 | few | 12 | TGTGCCTCCAGGGACCGGAACACTGAAGCTTTCTTT | CASRDRNTEAFF
TRBD1 | TRBJ2-4 | TRBV5-8 | - | 17 | TGTGCCAGCACCCGACCCGGGACAGGGGTCGCCAAAAACATTCAGTACTTC | CASTRPGTGVAKNIQYF
TRBD1 | TRBJ2-1 | TRBV3-1 | many | 15 | TGTGCCAGCAGCCAAGGACAGGGAAACTCCAATGAGCAGTTCTTC | CASSQGQGNSNEQFF
TRBD1 | TRBJ2-6 | TRBV25-1 | few | 18 | TGTGCCAGCAGTGAATTTACAGGGGTCTCCTCTGGGGCCAACGTCCTGACTTTC | CASSEFTGVSSGANVLTF
TRBD1 | TRBJ2-2 | TRBV7-3 | - | 15 | TGTGCCAGCAGCTTACAGGGGGCGGACACCGGGGAGCTGTTTTTT | CASSLQGADTGELFF
TRBD1 | TRBJ1-1 | TRBV20-1 | many | 14 | TGCAGTGCTAATAGACAGGGAATGAACACTGAAGCTTTCTTT | CSANRQGMNTEAFF
TRBD1 | TRBJ2-2 | TRBV4-1 | many | 19 | TGCGCCAGCAGCCAAGATTCTTGGGACAGGGTTCGGATTGGCGGGGAGCTGTTTTTT | CASSQDSWDRVRIGGELFF
- | TRBJ2-3 | TRBV7-2 | few | 15 | TGTGCCAGCAGCTTGGTGGCAGGACACACAGATACGCAGTATTTT | CASSLVAGHTDTQYF
- | TRBJ2-7 | TRBV6-5 | many | 15 | TGTGCCAGCAGTTACTCCGGGGGTGCCTCCTACGAGCAGTACTTC | CASSYSGGASYEQYF
- | TRBJ2-3 | TRBV4-3 | many | 14 | TGCGCCAGCAGCCAAGATCTCGAGGGGTTGGAGCAGTATTTT | CASSQDLEGLEQYF
- | TRBJ1-1 | TRBV28 | - | 14 | TGTGCCAGCATTAATAGACCGTCGAACACTGAAGCTTTCTTT | CASINRPSNTEAFF
- | TRBJ1-5 | TRBV15 | few | 13 | TGTGCCACCAGCAGAGAGCGTGGTCAGCCCCAGCATTTT | CATSRERGQPQHF
- | TRBJ1-5 | TRBV10-3 | - | 15 | TGTGCCATCAGGGAAGACGGATTGGGCAATCAGCCCCAGCATTTT | CAIREDGLGNQPQHF
- | TRBJ1-6 | TRBV12-3/TRBV12-4 | many | 15 | TGTGCCAGCAGTGGGGGTCGGACTTATAATTCACCCCTCCACTTT | CASSGGRTYNSPLHF
- | TRBJ1-6 | TRBV28 | few | 17 | TGTGCCAGCAGCGTAGGGAGGTTAAGCTCCTATAATTCACCCCTCCACTTT | CASSVGRLSSYNSPLHF
- | TRBJ1-1 | TRBV6-2/TRBV6-3 | few | 14 | TGTGCCAGCAGTTTACAGGGTACGACCACTGAAGCTTTCTTT | CASSLQGTTTEAFF
- | TRBJ2-1 | TRBV6-2/TRBV6-3 | many | 14 | TGTGCCAGCAGTTACACTTCGCCCTACAATGAGCAGTTCTTC | CASSYTSPYNEQFF
- | TRBJ2-3 | TRBV5-1 | - | 16 | TGCGCCAGCAGCTTTGTGGGGGATGTTCGGACAGATACGCAGTATTTT | CASSFVGDVRTDTQYF
- | TRBJ2-3 | TRBV28 | - | 17 | TGTGCCAGCAGTGGAAGCCGGGACGGCGGACTCACAGATACGCAGTATTTT | CASSGSRDGGLTDTQYF
- | TRBJ2-3 | TRBV7-2 | few | 16 | TGTGCCAGCAGCTCCTTCTCTATATCTAGCACAGATACGCAGTATTTT | CASSSFSISSTDTQYF
- | TRBJ2-7 | TRBV6-2/TRBV6-3 | few | 14 | TGTGCCAGCAGTTTGAACAGGGGACTGAACGAGCAGTACTTC | CASSLNRGLNEQYF
- | TRBJ2-7 | TRBV15 | few | 15 | TGTGCCACCAGCAGAGACCGCCTGCCCACCTACGAGCAGTACTTC | CATSRDRLPTYEQYF
- | TRBJ1-3 | TRBV7-9 | many | 13 | TGTGCCAGCAGCCCCTCCTCTGGAAACACCATATATTTT | CASSPSSGNTIYF
- | TRBJ1-4 | TRBV6-1 | - | 12 | TGTGCCAGCTGGGCAACTAATGAAAAACTGTTTTTT | CASWATNEKLFF
TRBD1 | TRBJ1-4 | TRBV11-2 | many | 14 | TGTGCCAGCAGCTCCCTGACAGGGGGGCGACTACTGTTTTTT | CASSSLTGGRLLFF
- | TRBJ2-7 | TRBV9 | few | 16 | TGTGCCAGCAGCGTACCCGCCCAATCAGCCCGGTACGAGCAGTACTTC | CASSVPAQSARYEQYF
- | TRBJ2-3 | TRBV5-4 | many | 15 | TGTGCCAGCAGCTTGGCGGGGGCCGGTACAGATACGCAGTATTTT | CASSLAGAGTDTQYF
- | TRBJ2-7 | TRBV24-1 | few | 13 | TGTGCCACCAGTCGCCCCGGTTTGGACGAGCAGTACTTC | CATSRPGLDEQYF
TRBD1 | TRBJ2-1 | TRBV5-1 | - | 16 | TGCGCCAGCAGCTTGGCACAGGGGCCCTTAGGTGATGAGCAGTTCTTC | CASSLAQGPLGDEQFF
- | TRBJ1-1 | TRBV5-1 | - | 13 | TGCGCCAGCAGCTCCCCGGGGGAGGTTGAAGCTTTCTTT | CASSSPGEVEAFF
- | TRBJ1-5 | TRBV12-3/TRBV12-4 | - | 14 | TGTGCCAGCAGTTTAGTCTCTTTGGGTCAGCCCCAGCATTTT | CASSLVSLGQPQHF
TRBD2 | TRBJ2-1 | TRBV20-1 | - | 14 | TGCAGTGCTAAGACTAGCGGCTCCTACAATGAGCAGTTCTTC | CSAKTSGSYNEQFF
- | TRBJ1-5 | TRBV2 | many | 15 | TGTGCCAGCAGTGAGCGGGGGATCGGCAATCAGCCCCAGCATTTT | CASSERGIGNQPQHF
- | TRBJ2-7 | TRBV5-1 | many | 15 | TGCGCCAGCAGCGTCGATGGCGGGCCCTCATACGAGCAGTACTTC | CASSVDGGPSYEQYF
- | TRBJ1-2 | TRBV7-8 | few | 14 | TGTGCCAGCAGCTTAGCGGGAGGTAGTGGTGGCTACACCTTC | CASSLAGGSGGYTF
TRBD1 | TRBJ2-6 | TRBV29-1 | many | 13 | TGCAGCGCCAGGACAGGTGGGGCCAACGTCCTGACTTTC | CSARTGGANVLTF
TRBD2 | TRBJ2-5 | TRBV20-1 | few | 13 | TGCAGTGCTAGATTCACTAGCGAAGAGACCCAGTACTTC | CSARFTSEETQYF
TRBD2 | TRBJ2-1 | TRBV12-3/TRBV12-4 | few | 15 | TGTGCCAGCAGTTTGCGGCTAGCGGGGGTTGAGGAGCAGTTCTTC | CASSLRLAGVEEQFF
TRBD1 | TRBJ1-1 | TRBV4-2 | many | 14 | TGTGCCAGCAGCCATACCACAGGGGGAGATGAAGCTTTCTTT | CASSHTTGGDEAFF
TRBD1 | TRBJ2-1 | TRBV29-1 | many | 11 | TGCAGCGTTGAATTACAGGGGGTTGAGTTCTTC | CSVELQGVEFF
- | TRBJ1-6 | TRBV16 | - | 14 | TGTGCCAGCAGCCAACGGAGCGTGAATTCACCCCTCCACTTT | CASSQRSVNSPLHF
- | TRBJ2-7 | TRBV30 | - | 12 | TGTGCCTGGAGGCAGGGGGGAGGTGCGCAGTACTTC | CAWRQGGGAQYF